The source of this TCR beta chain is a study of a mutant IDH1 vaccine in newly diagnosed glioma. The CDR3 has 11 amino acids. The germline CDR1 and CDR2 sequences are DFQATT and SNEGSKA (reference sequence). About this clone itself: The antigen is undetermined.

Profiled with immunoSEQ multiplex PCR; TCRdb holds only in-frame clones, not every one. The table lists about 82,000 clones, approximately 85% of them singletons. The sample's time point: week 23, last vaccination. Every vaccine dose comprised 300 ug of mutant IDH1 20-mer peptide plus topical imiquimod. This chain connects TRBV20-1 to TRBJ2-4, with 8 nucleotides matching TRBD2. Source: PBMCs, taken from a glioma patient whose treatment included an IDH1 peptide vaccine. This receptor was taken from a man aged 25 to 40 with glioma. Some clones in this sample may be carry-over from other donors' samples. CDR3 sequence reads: CSLEAGDIQYF. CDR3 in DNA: TGCAGCTTGGAAGCGGGGGACATTCAGTACTTC.